One and the same sample provided the 26 T cell receptor beta chains below, sequenced in a study of blood T cell repertoires in COVID-19. This table comes from immunoSEQ multiplex PCR, and its TCRdb copy is limited to in-frame clones, with some not included. Seen here are about 400,000 clones, approximately 85% observed once, and the top ten hold 2% to 2.5%. Sequenced input: PBMCs or T cells enriched from blood (not recorded which). Receptors originate from a middle-aged woman with acute COVID-19.

The chain combines TRBV4-2 with TRBJ1-1, with D possibly TRBD1 on 6 matching bases. Looked up from germline, CDR1 is LGHNA and CDR2 is YNFKEQ. V was clipped by 0 bases and J by 5 bases, with 10 bases between them. This CDR3 region has 14 residues. CDR3 loop: CASSQEGGRTEAFF. For the CDR3, the DNA is TGTGCCAGCAGCCAAGAGGGGGGGCGGACTGAAGCTTTCTTT.

The chain recombines TRBV2 with TRBJ1-1; D is ambiguous. This CDR3 is built from 13 residues. From germline, CDR1 is SNHLY and CDR2 FYNNEI. V dropped 7 bases and J dropped 4 bases, with 13 bases sitting between them. The CDR3 DNA reads as TGTGCCAGCATTCCCCCTAGTAGCACTGAAGCTTTCTTT. This sequence encodes CASIPPSSTEAFF.

The chain combines TRBV5-1 with TRBJ1-2; 9 bases are a match to TRBD1. The CDR3 runs to 15 residues. The V segment lost 4 bases and the J segment 2 bases; nucleotides outside the gene matches: 6. Looked up from germline, CDR1 is SGHRS and CDR2 is YFSETQ. CDR3 sequence reads: CASSMTGTGNYGYTF. Here the CDR3 DNA reads TGCGCCAGCAGCATGACCGGGACAGGGAACTATGGCTACACCTTC. The whole variable domain, remainder taken from reference TRBV5-1 and TRBJ1-2, is KAGVTQTPRYLIKTRGQQVTLSCSPISGHRSVSWYQQTPGQGLQFLFEYFSETQRNKGNFPGRFSGRQFSNSRSEMNVSTLELGDSALYLCASSMTGTGNYGYTFGSGTRLTVV.

The CDR3 protein is CASKPLDRGDGETQYF. The CDR3 coding sequence is TGTGCCAGTAAGCCCCTGGACAGGGGCGATGGGGAGACCCAGTACTTC. The gene calls are TRBV19 and TRBJ2-5, with TRBD1 identical over 9 bases. V trimming: 7 bases; J trimming: 5 bases; junction bases outside the gene matches: 14. Germline V gene sequence: CDR1 LNHDA, CDR2 SQIVND (reference sequence). The CDR3 covers 16 residues.

The rearrangement uses TRBV5-4 and TRBJ1-6, with 7 positions matching TRBD1. The germline gives CDR1 SGHNT, CDR2 YYREEE (reference sequence). CDR3 length: 14 residues. Trimming at V came to 3 bases and at J to 7 bases, leaving 4 bases not matched to a gene. The CDR3 DNA reads TGTGCCAGCAGCTCCCCGGGACAGAATTCACCCCTCCACTTT. It is translated as CASSSPGQNSPLHF.

This clone has only a few counts. V usage is TRBV9 and J usage is TRBJ1-1, with 7 bases identical to TRBD1. CDR3 length: 14 amino acids. The germline V gene has CDR1 SGDLS and CDR2 YYNGEE. V was pared by 4 bases and J by 1 base, with 4 bases of the junction left unmatched. CDR3 nucleotide sequence: TGTGCCAGCAGCCTGGGACAGCAGAACACTGAAGCTTTCTTT. It is translated as CASSLGQQNTEAFF.

The chain employs TRBV5-1 and TRBJ2-3; 7 nucleotides match TRBD1. Germline-derived CDR1 and CDR2 are SGHRS and YFSETQ. The CDR3 spans 14 residues. Unmatched junction bases numbered 7, after V lost 4 bases and J lost 5 bases. CDR3 nucleotide sequence: TGCGCCAGCAGCCGACAGGGTGAGGGAGATACGCAGTATTTT. Protein: CASSRQGEGDTQYF.

This chain links TRBV7-6 with TRBJ2-7; 7 bases align to TRBD1. The V and J ends lost 5 bases and 3 bases, in that order; junction bases with no gene match: 10. The CDR3 is made up of 15 amino acids. CDR1 SGHVS and CDR2 FNYEAQ come from the germline V gene. This CDR3 is CASSLTDRANYEQYF. The CDR3 bases are TGTGCCAGCAGCCTCACCGACAGGGCTAACTACGAGCAGTACTTC.

This chain links TRBV2 with TRBJ2-5, with TRBD2 identical over 11 bases. The CDR3 has 14 residues. V lost 6 bases, J lost 9 bases, and 9 bases stayed unmatched. The germline gives CDR1 SNHLY, CDR2 FYNNEI. The CDR3 sequence is CASRKGASGGSQYF. Written as DNA, the CDR3 is TGTGCCAGCAGGAAAGGAGCTAGCGGGGGGTCCCAGTACTTC. The variable domain in full, completed from reference TRBV2 and TRBJ2-5, reads EPEVTQTPSHQVTQMGQEVILRCVPISNHLYFYWYRQILGQKVEFLVSFYNNEISEKSEIFDDQFSVERPDGSNFTLKIRSTKLEDSAMYFCASRKGASGGSQYFGPGTRLLVL.

The count of this clone is one. CDR3 sequence reads: CASQNRDSFNEKLFF. The CDR3 DNA sequence: TGTGCCAGCCAGAACCGGGACAGCTTTAATGAAAAACTGTTTTTT. The chain has TRBV2 and TRBJ1-4; 7 bases are shared with TRBD1. This CDR3 comprises 15 residues. The V gene end was trimmed by 8 bases and the J gene end by 4 bases; junction bases not matched to a gene: 10. The germline V gene encodes CDR1 SNHLY and CDR2 FYNNEI.

The chain recombines TRBV5-1 with TRBJ2-2; D is perhaps TRBD2 (5 bases). The V and J ends lost 1 base and 0 bases respectively, with 13 bases between them. Germline V gives CDR1 SGHRS, CDR2 YFSETQ. The CDR3 runs 17 residues. CDR3: CASSLNPDYTNTGELFF. CDR3 bases: TGCGCCAGCAGCTTGAACCCCGACTATACGAACACCGGGGAGCTGTTTTTT.

This chain links TRBV30 with TRBJ2-7; a weak D match, TRBD2 (5 bases). The ends were cut back, 8 bases at V and 2 bases at J, with 13 bases in the middle. This CDR3 is 12 amino acids long. Per the germline V gene, CDR1 is GTSNPN and CDR2 is SVGIG (reference sequence). CDR3 loop: CATPAGTYEQYF. The CDR3 bases are TGTGCCACCCCGGCGGGTACCTACGAGCAGTACTTC.

V is TRBV7-8 and J is TRBJ1-5, with D tentatively TRBD1 (6 bases). The CDR3 is made up of 14 amino acids. Trimming stripped 7 bases from V and 2 bases from J, with 12 bases between. From germline, CDR1 is SGHVS and CDR2 FQNEAQ. CDR3 in DNA: TGTGCCAGCACCATAAACAGGGGCAATCAGCCCCAGCATTTT. It codes for CASTINRGNQPQHF. Full variable domain (outside the CDR3, taken from reference TRBV7-8 and TRBJ1-5): GAGVSQSPRYKVAKRGQDVALRCDPISGHVSLFWYQQALGQGPEFLTYFQNEAQLDKSGLPSDRFFAERPEGSVSTLKIQRTQQEDSAVYLCASTINRGNQPQHFGDGTRLSIL.

The rearrangement uses TRBV10-2 and TRBJ2-1; 9 bases are shared with TRBD2. The V gene end was trimmed by 6 bases and the J gene end by 7 bases; junction bases not matched to a gene: 16. CDR3 length equals 17 residues. The germline CDR1 and CDR2 sequences are WSHSY and SAAADI. The CDR3 coding sequence is TGCGCCAGCAGGAGTAGGGGCGGGGGGGCGGCTTGGAATGAGCAGTTCTTC. Protein: CASRSRGGGAAWNEQFF.

This chain uses TRBV7-9 with TRBJ2-1; 9 bases fit TRBD2. The CDR3 contains 16 residues. V lost 5 bases, J lost 9 bases, and 14 bases stayed unmatched. Per the germline V gene, CDR1 is SEHNR and CDR2 is FQNEAQ (reference sequence). Here the CDR3 DNA reads TGTGCCAGCAGCCCCCTGGCTGGCGGGGGGGCCGGTGAGCAGTTCTTC. This codes for CASSPLAGGGAGEQFF. Full variable domain (rest looked up from reference TRBV7-9 and TRBJ2-1): DTGVSQNPRHKITKRGQNVTFRCDPISEHNRLYWYRQTLGQGPEFLTYFQNEAQLEKSRLLSDRFSAERPKGSFSTLEIQRTEQGDSAMYLCASSPLAGGGAGEQFFGPGTRLTVL.

This clone was counted between two and nine times. This chain joins TRBV7-8 and TRBJ1-1; D uncertain. The CDR3 consists of 14 residues. Between the trimmed V and J ends, which lost 1 base and 2 bases, there was a span of 8 bases. CDR1 and CDR2 (germline): SGHVS, FQNEAQ. CDR3 sequence: CASSLVWPNTEAFF. CDR3 DNA: TGTGCCAGCAGCTTAGTCTGGCCTAACACTGAAGCTTTCTTT.

The V gene is TRBV25-1, the J gene TRBJ1-5, with 7 bases fitting TRBD1. CDR1 and CDR2 from the germline V gene are MGHDK and SYGVNS. V lost 8 bases and J lost 0; bases outside the gene matches: 1. This CDR3 spans 13 amino acids. The CDR3 coding sequence is TGTGCCAGCCGACAGGGTAGCAATCAGCCCCAGCATTTT. Amino acids: CASRQGSNQPQHF.

The chain has TRBV14 and TRBJ2-1; no firm D call. The CDR3 length is 15 residues. Germline V gives CDR1 SGHDN, CDR2 FVKESK. Trimming cost V 0 bases and J 0 bases, with 6 bases left between them. The CDR3 sequence is CASSQEYYSYNEQFF. In nucleotides, the CDR3 is TGTGCCAGCAGCCAAGAATATTACTCCTACAATGAGCAGTTCTTC.

This clone was observed a handful of times. The chain couples TRBV5-1 to TRBJ1-1, with D possibly being TRBD1 (5 bases). V was shortened by 7 bases and J by 1 base, with 11 bases between the two germline ends. CDR1 and CDR2 (germline): SGHRS, YFSETQ. The length of the CDR3 is 13 residues. CDR3 sequence (DNA): TGCGCCAGCGGCGGCCAGGGGAACACTGAAGCTTTCTTT. The encoded protein is CASGGQGNTEAFF.

The rearrangement joins TRBV3-1 (or the pseudogene TRBV3-2) to TRBJ1-3, with D unclear. The CDR3 runs 15 residues. With 3 bases removed from V and 0 bases from J, the gap between germline ends came to 9 bases. The germline CDR1 and CDR2 sequences are LGHDT and YNNKEL (reference sequence). For the CDR3, the DNA is TGTGCCAGCAGCCACGACACCAGCTCTGGAAACACCATATATTTT. Its protein is CASSHDTSSGNTIYF.

J is TRBJ1-4 and V is TRBV2; TRBD1 agrees at 10 bases. Trimming removed 6 bases from V and 7 bases from J; junction bases left unmatched: 8. There are 15 residues in the CDR3. Germline V gene lookup returns CDR1 SNHLY and CDR2 FYNNEI. The CDR3 loop is CASRDRQGASEKLFF. DNA of the CDR3: TGTGCCAGCAGGGACAGACAGGGGGCTTCTGAAAAACTGTTTTTT.

The rearrangement links TRBV18 to TRBJ1-2; no firm D call. In germline, CDR1 is KGHSH, CDR2 LQKENI. The CDR3 runs to 14 residues. The ends were cut back, 3 bases at V and 5 bases at J, with 13 bases in the middle. As DNA, the CDR3 is TGTGCCAGCTCACCCCCTATGGAGGGTTATGGCTACACCTTC. Protein product: CASSPPMEGYGYTF.

The chain recombines TRBV7-9 with TRBJ2-5, with unresolved D. This CDR3 is built from 12 residues. The ends were cut back, 5 bases at V and 5 bases at J, with 9 bases in the middle. The V gene's germline CDR1 is SEHNR and CDR2 FQNEAQ (reference sequence). This CDR3 reads CASSPQAETQYF. As DNA, the CDR3 is TGTGCCAGCAGCCCCCAAGCGGAGACCCAGTACTTC.

This rearrangement joins TRBV6-5 to TRBJ1-1; no firm D call. This CDR3 has 14 amino acids. The germline V and J ends were trimmed by 0 bases and 3 bases, with 8 bases remaining between them. Looked up from germline, CDR1 is MNHEY and CDR2 is SVGAGI. Written as DNA, the CDR3 is TGTGCCAGCAGTTACTCGATCCAGGACACTGAAGCTTTCTTT. Translating gives CASSYSIQDTEAFF.

Note on this clone: In the same sample, other DNA sequences code for this CDR3. CDR3 residues: CASSIQGYEQYF. DNA of the CDR3: TGTGCCAGTAGTATACAGGGCTACGAGCAGTACTTC. The chain is built from TRBV19 and TRBJ2-7; D might be TRBD1 (5 bases). The CDR3 contains 12 residues. Germline V lookup: CDR1 LNHDA, CDR2 SQIVND (reference sequence). V was clipped by 2 bases and J by 3 bases, with 5 bases between them.

This chain joins TRBV5-6 and TRBJ1-6, with a weak D call TRBD1 (5 bases). Germline lookup yields CDR1 SGHDT and CDR2 YYEEEE. The CDR3 has 16 amino acids. Trimming took off 0 bases at V and 9 bases at J, with 16 bases between the two ends. CDR3 DNA sequence: TGTGCCAGCAGCTTGGGACAGTCCCCTGGGGTTTCACCCCTCCACTTT. This translates into CASSLGQSPGVSPLHF.